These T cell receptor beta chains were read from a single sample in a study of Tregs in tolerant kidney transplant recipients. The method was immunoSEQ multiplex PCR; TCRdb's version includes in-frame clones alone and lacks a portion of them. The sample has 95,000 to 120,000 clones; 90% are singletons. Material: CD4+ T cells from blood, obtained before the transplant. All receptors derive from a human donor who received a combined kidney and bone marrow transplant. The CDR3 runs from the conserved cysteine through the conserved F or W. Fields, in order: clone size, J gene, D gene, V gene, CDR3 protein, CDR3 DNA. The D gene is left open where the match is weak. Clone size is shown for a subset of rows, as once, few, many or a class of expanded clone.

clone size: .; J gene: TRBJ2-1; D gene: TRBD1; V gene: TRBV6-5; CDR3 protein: CASRRTGNNEQFF; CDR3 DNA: TGTGCCAGCAGGAGGACAGGTAACAATGAGCAGTTCTTC
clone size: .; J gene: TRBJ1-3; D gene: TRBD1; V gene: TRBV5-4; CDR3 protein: CASSFRDREAAVIYF; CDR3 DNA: TGTGCCAGCAGCTTCCGGGACAGGGAAGCGGCCGTGATATATTTT
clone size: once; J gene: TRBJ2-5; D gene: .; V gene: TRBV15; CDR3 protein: CATSRPSPETQYF; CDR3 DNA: TGTGCCACCAGCAGACCCTCCCCGGAGACCCAGTACTTC
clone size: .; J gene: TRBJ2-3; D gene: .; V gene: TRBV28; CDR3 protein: CASSLLGNTDTQYF; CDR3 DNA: TGTGCCAGCAGTTTATTGGGCAACACAGATACGCAGTATTTT
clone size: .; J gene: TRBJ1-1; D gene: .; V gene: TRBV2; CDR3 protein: CASTAGTEAFF; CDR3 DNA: TGTGCCAGCACGGCGGGGACTGAAGCTTTCTTT
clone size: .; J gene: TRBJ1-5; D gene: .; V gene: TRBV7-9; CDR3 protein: CASSPQEDVAQHF; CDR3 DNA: TGTGCCAGCAGCCCCCAGGAGGATGTGGCCCAGCATTTT
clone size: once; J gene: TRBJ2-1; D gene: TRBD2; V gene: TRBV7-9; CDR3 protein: CASSFILAGLNEQFF; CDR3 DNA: TGTGCCAGCAGCTTCATACTAGCGGGCCTCAATGAGCAGTTCTTC
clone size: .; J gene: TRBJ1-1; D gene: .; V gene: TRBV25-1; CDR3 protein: CASSGAGNTEAFF; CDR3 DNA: TGTGCCAGCAGTGGTGCAGGGAACACTGAAGCTTTCTTT
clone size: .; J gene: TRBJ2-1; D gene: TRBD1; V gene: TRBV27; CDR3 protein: CASSSGQGAYSEQFF; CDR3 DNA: TGTGCCAGCAGTTCAGGACAGGGGGCTTATAGTGAGCAGTTCTTC
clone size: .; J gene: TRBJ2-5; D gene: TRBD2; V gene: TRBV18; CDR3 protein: CASSLSGLAEKETQYF; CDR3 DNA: TGTGCCAGCTCACTTTCCGGACTAGCGGAAAAAGAGACCCAGTACTTC
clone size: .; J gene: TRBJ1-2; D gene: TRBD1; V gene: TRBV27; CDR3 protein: CASSPRDRKNYGYTF; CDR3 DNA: TGTGCCAGCAGTCCCCGGGACAGAAAAAACTATGGCTACACCTTC
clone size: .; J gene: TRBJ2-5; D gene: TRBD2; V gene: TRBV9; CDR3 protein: CASSTKLGGLAAQETQYF; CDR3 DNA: TGTGCCAGCAGCACTAAACTCGGGGGACTAGCGGCGCAAGAGACCCAGTACTTC
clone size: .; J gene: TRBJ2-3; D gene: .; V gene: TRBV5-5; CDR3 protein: CASSFRQGTDTQYF; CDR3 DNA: TGTGCCAGCAGCTTCAGACAGGGCACAGATACGCAGTATTTT
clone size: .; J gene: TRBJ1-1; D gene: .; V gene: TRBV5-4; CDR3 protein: CASSLNGGGGEAFF; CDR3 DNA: TGTGCCAGCAGCCTTAATGGGGGCGGCGGTGAAGCTTTCTTT
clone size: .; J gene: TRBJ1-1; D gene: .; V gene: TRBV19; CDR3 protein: CASSPQPPGTEAFF; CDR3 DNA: TGTGCCAGTAGTCCGCAGCCCCCAGGGACTGAAGCTTTCTTT
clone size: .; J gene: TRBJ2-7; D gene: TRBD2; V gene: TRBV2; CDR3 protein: CASSVTSGSYEQYF; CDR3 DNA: TGTGCCAGCAGTGTTACTAGCGGGAGCTACGAGCAGTACTTC
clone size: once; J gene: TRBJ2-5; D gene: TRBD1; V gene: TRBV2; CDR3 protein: CAGTRGETQYF; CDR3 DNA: TGTGCCGGGACCAGGGGGGAGACCCAGTACTTC
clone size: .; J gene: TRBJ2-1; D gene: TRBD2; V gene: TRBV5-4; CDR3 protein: CASSRDIAGVGNEQFF; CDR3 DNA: TGTGCCAGCAGCCGGGACATAGCGGGAGTTGGGAATGAGCAGTTCTTC
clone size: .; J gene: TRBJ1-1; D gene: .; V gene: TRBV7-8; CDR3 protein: CASSRGLRGDTEAFF; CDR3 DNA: TGTGCCAGCAGCCGGGGGCTTCGGGGGGACACTGAAGCTTTCTTT
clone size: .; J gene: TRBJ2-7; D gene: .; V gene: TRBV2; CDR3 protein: CASGGLIYEQYF; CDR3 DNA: TGTGCCAGCGGAGGCCTAATCTACGAGCAGTACTTC